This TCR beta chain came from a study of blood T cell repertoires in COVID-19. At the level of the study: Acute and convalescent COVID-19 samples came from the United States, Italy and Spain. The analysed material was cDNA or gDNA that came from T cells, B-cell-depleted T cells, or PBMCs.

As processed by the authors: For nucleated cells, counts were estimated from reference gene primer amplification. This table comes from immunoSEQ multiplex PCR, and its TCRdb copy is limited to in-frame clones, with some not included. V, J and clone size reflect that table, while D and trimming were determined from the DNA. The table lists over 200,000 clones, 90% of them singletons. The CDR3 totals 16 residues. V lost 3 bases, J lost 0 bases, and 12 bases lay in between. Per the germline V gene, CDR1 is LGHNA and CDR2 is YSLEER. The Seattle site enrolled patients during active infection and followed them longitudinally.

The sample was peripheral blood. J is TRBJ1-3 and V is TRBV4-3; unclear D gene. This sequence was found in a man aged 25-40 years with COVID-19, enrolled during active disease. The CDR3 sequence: CASSHRTASSGNTIYF. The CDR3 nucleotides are TGCGCCAGCAGCCACAGAACAGCCAGCTCTGGAAACACCATATATTTT.